The rows below give T cell receptor beta chains drawn from one sample of a study of blood T cell repertoires in COVID-19. Using immunoSEQ multiplex PCR, the repertoire was profiled, and TCRdb retains in-frame clones only, with some absent. The sample carries some 180,000 clones, 70% to 90% recorded once. Sequencing was done on a sample of peripheral blood. All receptors come from a man between 45 and 60 years old with COVID-19, enrolled during active disease. Both conserved end residues are part of each CDR3. D genes are given only for firm matches. Not all rows give a size; the values are once, few, many and, for expanded clones, a class.

v_gene	d_gene	abundance	j_gene	CDR3aa	CDR3nt
TRBV10-3	NA	NA	TRBJ2-5	CAISGGQQETQYF	TGTGCCATCAGTGGTGGGCAGCAAGAGACCCAGTACTTC
TRBV5-6	NA	NA	TRBJ2-6	CASSLSTGMGANVLTF	TGTGCCAGCAGCTTATCCACAGGGATGGGGGCCAACGTCCTGACTTTC
TRBV2	TRBD1	NA	TRBJ2-1	CASSGTGGYNEQFF	TGTGCCAGCTCCGGGACAGGGGGGTACAATGAGCAGTTCTTC
TRBV5-6	NA	NA	TRBJ1-2	CASSSRQADGGYTF	TGTGCCAGCAGCTCGAGACAGGCCGACGGGGGCTACACCTTC
TRBV19	NA	NA	TRBJ1-2	CASSFRNGYTF	TGTGCCAGTAGTTTCAGAAATGGCTACACCTTC
TRBV7-9	NA	NA	TRBJ1-1	CASSLEGGRTEAFF	TGTGCCAGCAGCTTAGAAGGTGGGAGGACTGAAGCTTTCTTT
TRBV27	TRBD2	NA	TRBJ2-1	CASSLLASSSYNEQFF	TGTGCCAGCAGTCTACTAGCGTCTAGCTCCTACAATGAGCAGTTCTTC
TRBV11-3	TRBD1	NA	TRBJ1-3	CASSGPGTDPGNTIYF	TGTGCCAGCAGCGGACCGGGGACAGACCCTGGAAACACCATATATTTT
TRBV4-3	NA	NA	TRBJ2-7	CASSLDRTYEQYF	TGCGCCAGCAGCCTTGACAGAACCTACGAGCAGTACTTC
TRBV7-9	NA	NA	TRBJ2-1	CASIRQGAGPSGEQFF	TGTGCCAGCATCCGACAGGGCGCGGGACCCTCTGGGGAGCAGTTCTTC
TRBV28	TRBD1	NA	TRBJ1-5	CASSLGQARQPQHF	TGTGCCAGCAGCCTGGGACAGGCGCGTCAGCCCCAGCATTTT
TRBV7-9	TRBD2	few	TRBJ2-7	CASSLESDGRRYDEQYF	TGTGCCAGCAGCTTAGAGTCGGACGGGAGGAGATACGACGAGCAGTACTTC
TRBV6-5	TRBD1	NA	TRBJ1-2	CASSRGTEGLYGYTF	TGTGCCAGCTCTCGGGGGACAGAGGGTCTCTATGGCTACACCTTC
TRBV6-6	TRBD2	NA	TRBJ2-7	CATGGDGGEQYF	TGTGCGACGGGGGGAGACGGTGGCGAGCAGTACTTC
TRBV18	NA	NA	TRBJ2-1	CASSPPASIDNEQFF	TGTGCCAGCTCACCACCGGCTAGCATCGACAATGAGCAGTTCTTC
TRBV7-9	TRBD2	NA	TRBJ2-1	CASSLKRGGGSYNEQFF	TGTGCCAGCAGCCTGAAGCGGGGTGGTGGCTCCTACAATGAGCAGTTCTTC
TRBV5-1	TRBD2	NA	TRBJ2-3	CASSSPPGGLAKSTDTQYF	TGCGCCAGCAGCTCCCCCCCGGGGGGACTAGCCAAGAGCACAGATACGCAGTATTTT
TRBV28	TRBD2	NA	TRBJ2-5	CASSGGGAGTLEETQYF	TGTGCCAGCAGTGGCGGGGGGGCCGGCACTTTAGAGGAGACCCAGTACTTC
TRBV30	NA	NA	TRBJ2-7	CAWSVADSYEQYF	TGTGCCTGGAGTGTGGCGGACTCCTACGAGCAGTACTTC
TRBV5-4	TRBD2	NA	TRBJ2-5	CASSTSSGGEGETQYF	TGTGCCAGCAGCACCTCGTCGGGGGGGGAGGGAGAGACCCAGTACTTC
TRBV27	NA	NA	TRBJ2-4	CASSLSGAADIQYF	TGTGCCAGCAGTTTATCAGGGGCGGCGGACATTCAGTACTTC
TRBV10-3	NA	once	TRBJ1-2	CAIKAGLIFGYTF	TGTGCCATCAAAGCGGGGCTTATCTTTGGCTACACCTTC
TRBV19	TRBD2	few	TRBJ2-7	CASSLGLAGVSYEQYF	TGTGCCAGTAGTTTAGGACTAGCGGGAGTCTCCTACGAGCAGTACTTC
TRBV24-1	TRBD1	NA	TRBJ1-2	CATRDREDGYTF	TGTGCCACCAGGGACAGGGAAGACGGCTACACCTTC
TRBV6-2/TRBV6-3	NA	NA	TRBJ2-7	CASSGGAGNEQYF	TGTGCCAGCAGTGGGGGGGCCGGCAACGAGCAGTACTTC
TRBV4-2	TRBD1	NA	TRBJ1-3	CASSQGQGARGNTIYF	TGTGCCAGCAGCCAAGGGCAGGGGGCGCGGGGAAACACCATATATTTT
TRBV11-2	NA	NA	TRBJ1-5	CASSLGGGHSNQPQHF	TGTGCCAGCAGCTTAGGGGGGGGACATAGCAATCAGCCCCAGCATTTT